This TCR beta chain was sequenced during a study of T cell responses to AZD1222 COVID-19 vaccine (dated by TCRdb to the early 2020s). For context, the study as a whole: Because spike-specific TCR depth and breadth did not differ between the two schedules, AZD1222 recipients who got a second dose at roughly 4 weeks were pooled with those who got a second dose at roughly 12 weeks. TCR sequencing was performed for 230 to 250 trial participants, of whom around 200 were given two doses of AZD1222 and around 25 were given two doses of MenACWY control vaccine. Trial participants were enrolled by age into subgroups of 18-55, 56-69 and 70-plus years, and around 150, 29 and 61 TCR-sequenced participants, respectively, were included in these subgroups. What the authors observed across the whole study: In the small 56-69-year group, the increase in depth fell short of significance, most likely because of low power. No day 14 peak-response samples were available, so repertoires were characterized only after the peak T cell response. After two AZD1222 doses, both the breadth and the depth of spike-specific TCRs were significantly higher than at day 0 and than in MenACWY recipients. Vaccine-associated CD4 TCRs spanned the whole spike protein, with dominant responses in regions 160-218 and 743-854. Participants were mostly white British and included more females than males, and it was suggested by the authors that clonal diversity may have been underestimated. Reportedly, almost half of the unique spike-specific TCRs recognized epitopes lying outside the regions that are mutated in the B.1.351 and B.1.1.7 variants. Conclusions about previously exposed vaccinees are limited because only six or seven AZD1222 recipients were SARS-CoV-2 seropositive at baseline.

The CDR3 regions of human TCRbeta chains were analyzed by immunosequencing. Concerning the study's data processing: TCRs in the repertoires were matched against a reference library of SARS-CoV-2-specific TCRs that had been generated with the MIRA antigen-specificity platform. Breadth was defined as the fraction of unique TCRs that were SARS-CoV-2-associated. Depth was defined as the fraction of total T cells that were SARS-CoV-2-associated. Using the MIRA data, each spike-specific TCR was assigned both to the spike region to which the TCR was reactive and to a CD4 or CD8 class. Log10-transformed breadth and depth values were compared by one-way ANOVA with Sidak's multiple comparisons tests. Drawn from immuneACCESS, this table holds only the in-frame rearrangements with V and J called that TCRdb kept. Clones are partly lost; checked studies trace under half to an unresolved V gene and leave the rest unexplained. D and trimming come from the DNA, and the V and J calls and clone size come from that table. This sample holds some 120,000 clones; approximately 83% were observed only once. Together, the top ten hold about 1.5% of the sample.

The time point label here, explained by the study, means: baseline before first vaccination. Vaccinee samples came from UK trials COV001 and COV002, including a single-blind randomized controlled phase 2/3 trial of AZD1222 (ChAdOx1 nCoV-19) in healthy adults. Trial participant PBMC samples were collected at day 0 and day 28 after the second dose for TCRbeta chain sequencing. The CDR1 and CDR2 encoded by the germline V gene are KGHDR and SFDVKD. The CDR3 spans 14 residues, from the cysteine through the phenylalanine. Just the 42-base CDR3 DNA is kept, in frame starting at base 1. Trimmed from V: 5 bases; trimmed from J: 4 bases; junction bases lacking a gene match: 3. A note on this clone: This clone's antigen is unknown. Per-base quality was not reported, and no clone a single base away is much larger than it.

The source of this sequence is an adult in good health. The chain employs TRBV24-1 and TRBJ2-3, with 9 middle bases fitting TRBD1. The specimen was peripheral blood, collected on day 0 of AZD1222 vaccination. The CDR3 amino acid sequence is: CATSGRDRADTQYF. The DNA sequence is TGTGCCACCAGTGGCCGGGACAGGGCAGATACGCAGTATTTT.